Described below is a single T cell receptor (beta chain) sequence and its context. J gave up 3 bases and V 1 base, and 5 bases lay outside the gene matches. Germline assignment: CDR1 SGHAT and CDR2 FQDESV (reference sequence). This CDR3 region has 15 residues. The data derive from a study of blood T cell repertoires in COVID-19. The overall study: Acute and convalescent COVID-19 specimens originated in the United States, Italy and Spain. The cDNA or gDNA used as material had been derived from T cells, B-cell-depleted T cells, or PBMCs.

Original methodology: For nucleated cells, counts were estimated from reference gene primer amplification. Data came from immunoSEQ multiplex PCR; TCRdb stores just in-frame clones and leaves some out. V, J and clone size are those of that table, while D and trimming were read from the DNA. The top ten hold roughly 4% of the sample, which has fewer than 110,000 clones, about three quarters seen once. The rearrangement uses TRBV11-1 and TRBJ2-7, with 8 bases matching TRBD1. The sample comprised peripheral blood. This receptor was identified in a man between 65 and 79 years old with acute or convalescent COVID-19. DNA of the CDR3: TGTGCCAGCAGCTTAGTAGAAGGACAGGGCTACGAGCAGTACTTC. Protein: CASSLVEGQGYEQYF.